Below are 13 T cell receptor beta chains sequenced from a single sample in a study of regulatory T cells in long-lasting Graves disease. Time point given: newly diagnosed GD, antithyroid drugs for less than 3 months. Following extraction of RNA from PBMCs, that RNA was used to make the TCR library. The TCR beta library used iRepertoire HTBI primers with Arm-PCR amplification of CDR3. TCRdb redid the calling of the multiplex PCR reads with MiXCR, one entry per CDR3 protein. The top ten clones hold approximately 19% of a sample with some 330,000 distinct CDR3 sequences, approximately 12% of them seen once. These records were also assigned to another study, of T cells in Graves' hyperthyroidism and ophthalmopathy.

The specimen comprised peripheral blood mononuclear cells (PBMCs), sampled at new diagnosis, from a patient treated with antithyroid drugs. Source of these receptors: a woman aged 18-29 years with Graves disease.

In this sample, this clonotype turned up many times. The chain recombines TRBV7-8 with TRBJ2-1; 8 nucleotides align to TRBD1. The CDR3 spans 15 residues. CDR1 and CDR2 from the germline V gene are SGHVS and FQNEAQ. With V trimmed by 2 bases and J by 7 bases, 7 bases remained unmatched. DNA for the CDR3: TGTGCCAGCAGCTTAATCGGACAGGGCATGAATGAGCAGTTCTTC. Translation: CASSLIGQGMNEQFF.

In this sample, this clonotype turned up many times. This chain uses TRBV6-2 or TRBV6-3 with TRBJ1-2; TRBD1 agrees at 7 bases. V was clipped by 6 bases and J by 4 bases; unmatched bases: 8. Per the germline V gene, CDR1 is MNHEY and CDR2 is SVGEGT. The CDR3 consists of 14 residues. CDR3 in DNA: TGTGCCAGCAGGCTAGACAGGGTAATCTATGGCTACACCTTC. Its protein is CASRLDRVIYGYTF.

This clonotype was counted between two and nine times. Given a much more abundant clone one base away, this may be a read error. This CDR3 reads CASGSPWGHEQYF. The CDR3 DNA reads as TGTGCCAGCGGTTCCCCTTGGGGACACGAGCAGTACTTC. The chain recombines TRBV12-3 or TRBV12-4 with TRBJ2-7, with D tentatively TRBD1 or TRBD2 (5 bases each). This CDR3 has 13 residues. Trimming removed 8 bases at V and 5 bases at J, with 16 bases between.

Ten or more counts support this clonotype. The gene calls are TRBV9 and TRBJ1-1; 7 bases match TRBD1. This CDR3 is built from 16 residues. Germline V CDR1 and CDR2: SGDLS, YYNGEE. V dropped 4 bases and J dropped 6; count of bases not matched to a gene: 15. CDR3 protein: CASSPLEGGVGAEAFF. CDR3 DNA sequence: TGTGCCAGCAGCCCCCTGGAAGGGGGCGTTGGCGCTGAAGCTTTCTTT.

This clonotype was found many times. The chain joins TRBV11-2 to TRBJ2-7; 7 nucleotides line up with TRBD1. CDR3 length: 16 residues. The V and J ends lost 0 bases and 3 bases, in that order; junction bases with no gene match: 8. The germline CDR1 and CDR2 sequences are SGHAT and FQNNGV. CDR3: CASSLDPGTVSYEQYF. CDR3 in DNA: TGTGCCAGCAGCTTAGACCCCGGGACAGTGAGCTACGAGCAGTACTTC.

This clonotype was recorded at least ten times. The chain recombines TRBV11-2 with TRBJ2-3; D is unclear. V was clipped by 1 base and J by 14 bases, with 13 bases between them. The CDR3 runs to 12 residues. Looked up from germline, CDR1 is SGHAT and CDR2 is FQNNGV. The CDR3, as DNA: TGTGCCAGCAGCTTAGGGTTTACCTCGGGGTATTTT. Residues: CASSLGFTSGYF.

This clonotype was detected many times. The chain employs TRBV28 and TRBJ2-5, with D maybe TRBD1 (6 bases). This CDR3 is built from 14 residues. Deletions cut 3 bases from V and 0 bases from J, with 8 bases between. CDR1 is MDHEN, CDR2 SYDVKM, per germline. CDR3 sequence: CASSFRTDQETQYF. The DNA for the CDR3 is TGTGCCAGCAGTTTTCGGACAGACCAAGAGACCCAGTACTTC. The full variable domain, rest sourced from reference TRBV28 and TRBJ2-5, is DVKVTQSSRYLVKRTGEKVFLECVQDMDHENMFWYRQDPGLGLRLIYFSYDVKMKEKGDIPEGYSVSREKKERFSLILESASTNQTSMYLCASSFRTDQETQYFGPGTRLLVL.

V and J are TRBV9 and TRBJ1-5; 9 bases are a match to TRBD1. J gave up 5 bases and V 0 bases, and 9 bases lay outside the gene matches. The CDR3 runs 17 residues. CDR1 SGDLS and CDR2 YYNGEE come from the germline V gene. The DNA of the CDR3 is TGTGCCAGCAGCGTAGTGGGAGACAGGGGGATGGATCAGCCCCAGCATTTT. Residues: CASSVVGDRGMDQPQHF.

This clonotype was counted ten times or more. The chain couples TRBV6-1 to TRBJ2-7, with 9 bases lining up with TRBD2. J gave up 3 bases and V 6 bases, and 9 bases lay outside the gene matches. This CDR3 is built from 15 residues. Germline values: CDR1 MNHNS, CDR2 SASEGT. The CDR3 sequence is CASSVTSGWRYEQYF. The CDR3 nucleotides are TGTGCCAGCAGCGTGACTAGCGGATGGCGCTACGAGCAGTACTTC.

This clonotype was counted only a few times. This chain uses TRBV6-5 with TRBJ2-7, with TRBD1 matching 7 bases. The CDR3 consists of 18 residues. The ends lost 2 bases at V and 2 bases at J; junction bases unmatched: 15. Looked up from germline, CDR1 is MNHEY and CDR2 is SVGAGI. The CDR3 region has the DNA TGTGCCAGCAGTTACCCGACCGGGACAGCCCGCTACCCCTACGAGCAGTACTTC. As protein: CASSYPTGTARYPYEQYF.

This clonotype was observed many times. Written as DNA, the CDR3 is TGTGCCAGCAGCCAAACCGGGACAGGGGTCTATGGCTACACCTTC. This gives the protein CASSQTGTGVYGYTF. J is TRBJ1-2 and V is TRBV27, with 10 bases that match TRBD1. Germline assignment: CDR1 MNHEY and CDR2 SMNVEV (reference sequence). The CDR3 is 15 residues long. J gave up 4 bases and V 6 bases, and 8 bases lay outside the gene matches.

This clonotype was seen ten or more times. The chain recombines TRBV24-1 with TRBJ2-1; TRBD2 matches 8 bases. The germline V gene encodes CDR1 KGHDR and CDR2 SFDVKD. The CDR3 is 18 amino acids. The J segment lost 6 bases and the V segment lost 3 bases, leaving 15 bases of the junction unmatched. The CDR3 DNA reads TGTGCCACCAGTGATGCCCCCGGGGGGGCGGGGGGACCCAATGAGCAGTTCTTC. It translates to CATSDAPGGAGGPNEQFF.

This clonotype was recorded a few times. This chain connects TRBV18 to TRBJ2-7; 9 bases match TRBD2. Germline-derived CDR1 and CDR2 are KGHSH and LQKENI. V was pared by 4 bases and J by 2 bases, with 6 bases of the junction left unmatched. This CDR3 region has 15 residues. The CDR3 bases are TGTGCCAGCTCACAAGAGGCGGGAGGGACCTACGAGCAGTACTTC. Its protein product is CASSQEAGGTYEQYF.